This record concerns one T cell receptor beta chain sequence. Its specific antigen is unknown. No base-level quality is on record; no much larger clone is a single base apart. The data originate from a study of blood T cell repertoires in COVID-19 (dated by TCRdb to about 2020). About the full investigation: The collaborator samples originated in the United States, Italy and Spain and spanned the acute and convalescent phases of COVID-19. Subjects who had been exposed to COVID-19, were actively infected with it, or had recovered from it provided the deeply sampled blood TCRbeta repertoires that made up the dataset. The material from the prospective study consisted of cDNA or gDNA derived from T cells, B-cell-depleted T cells, or PBMCs. The repertoires were released in a freely available public database meant as a resource for research on the immune response to SARS-CoV-2. HLA class I and class II types, where available, came from metadata supplied by the sample provider rather than from assay-based typing. The samples were drawn from the first 160 participants of the ongoing ImmuneRACE study and from roughly 1,300 subjects provided by 6 global collaborators. The sample metadata nearly always contained a de-identified subject ID, COVID-19 status, age in years and sex.

The CDR3 runs 14 amino acids, cysteine and phenylalanine included. Just the 42-base CDR3 DNA is kept, in frame starting at base 1. CDR1 and CDR2, looked up from the germline V gene, are KGHSH and LQKENI. Trimming takes 6 bases off V and 2 bases off J; junction bases not matched to a gene: 6. The immunoSEQ Assay, a bias-controlled multiplex PCR, was used to amplify TCRbeta CDR3 regions from genomic DNA. The published analysis was carried out like this. Within the assay, amplification of reference gene primers was used to estimate how many nucleated cells each sample contained. To quantify the absolute abundance of each unique TCRbeta CDR3 rearrangement, sequence reads were collapsed and filtered. For each sample, productive Simpson clonality was calculated by taking the square root of Simpson's diversity index across productive rearrangements. The clones in this table, taken by TCRdb from immuneACCESS, are in-frame only. Not every clone is retained; where verified, under half of the shortfall comes from an unresolved V gene, and the cause of the rest is unknown. D and trimming were read from the DNA, whereas the V and J calls and clone size are those reported in that table. Recorded for this sample are roughly 68,000 clones; 88% of them occurred a single time. Jointly, the top ten make up around 30% of the sample.

Whole blood was collected in K2EDTA tubes by collaborating institutions according to the institutions' own protocols. For TCRbeta analysis, collaborators shipped samples in one of three forms: frozen whole blood, isolated PBMCs, or DNA extracted from either of those sample types. Results and caveats for the whole study, not just this receptor: How much clinical and demographic metadata was included differed by source and by participant, and the metadata was provided uncurated.

The receptor comes from a man in his forties or fifties with acute or convalescent COVID-19. This receptor chain uses TRBV18 and TRBJ1-2; 7 bases in the junction line up with TRBD1. Sample: peripheral blood. The bases are TGTGCCAGCTCCCACAGGGGAAGGAACTATGGCTACACCTTC. It is translated as CASSHRGRNYGYTF. Outside the CDR3, residues come from the reference TRBV18 and TRBJ1-2 proteins, so the full variable domain is: NAGVMQNPRHLVRRRGQEARLRCSPMKGHSHVYWYRQLPEEGLKFMVYLQKENIIDESGMPKERFSAEFPKEGPSILRIQQVVRGDSAAYFCASSHRGRNYGYTFGSGTRLTVV.